This TCR beta chain came from a study of blood T cell repertoires in COVID-19. The wider study: There were acute and convalescent COVID-19 samples, and they came from the United States, Italy and Spain. In each case, the material was cDNA or gDNA derived from T cells, B-cell-depleted T cells, or PBMCs.

Germline-derived CDR1 and CDR2 are SEHNR and FQNEAQ (reference sequence). CDR3 length: 14 amino acids. The V and J ends lost 4 bases and 2 bases, in that order; junction bases with no gene match: 4. As originally analysed: Amplification of reference gene primers was used by the study to estimate nucleated cell counts. Assay: immunoSEQ multiplex PCR; the TCRdb copy retains only in-frame clones and omits some. The D gene and trimming were derived from the DNA, and the V and J assignments and clone size from that table. Of approximately 58,000 clones listed, more than 80% are singletons. The V and J genes are TRBV7-9 and TRBJ2-5; 7 nucleotides line up with TRBD2. Specimen: peripheral blood. The clonotype comes from a woman aged 80 or over with active COVID-19. CDR3 sequence (DNA): TGTGCCAGCAGCTCGCGGGGGTTTCAAGAGACCCAGTACTTC. It specifies CASSSRGFQETQYF.